Below, 14 T cell receptor beta chains from the same sample are listed, as sequenced in a study of beta chain features in type 1 diabetes. Since all of the isolated RNA was reverse transcribed, expressed TCRB transcripts were what got sequenced. The assay was immunoSEQ multiplex PCR, and TCRdb's table has in-frame clones only and misses some. The profile shows roughly 450,000 clones, roughly 11% of them singletons. The specimen was naive CD4+ T cells from blood. These receptors were taken from a woman between 18 and 30 years old in good health.

The chain joins TRBV7-3 to TRBJ2-1; 7 nucleotides line up with TRBD1. V dropped 5 bases and J dropped 5; count of bases not matched to a gene: 9. The germline gives CDR1 SGHTA, CDR2 FQGTGA. This CDR3 comprises 15 residues. The CDR3 loop reads CASSKQGDSNNEQFF. CDR3 in DNA: TGTGCCAGCAGCAAGCAGGGGGACAGCAACAATGAGCAGTTCTTC.

This clone was detected only a few times. The genes are TRBV18 and TRBJ1-2; D call uncertain. CDR3 length: 16 residues. V lost 2 bases to trimming and J lost 3 bases, with 16 bases between them. Germline V gene lookup returns CDR1 KGHSH and CDR2 LQKENI. CDR3 sequence (DNA): TGTGCCAGCTCACCATACTCTTTAGGTGCGGACTATGGCTACACCTTC. It codes for CASSPYSLGADYGYTF.

With respect to this clone: Since a much larger clone is just one base distant, this may be a read error. The CDR3 DNA reads TGTGCCTGGAGTCCGGACAGGAGGCAGGAGTACTTC. Translation gives CAWSPDRRQEYF. The chain links TRBV30 to TRBJ2-7, with 7 bases matching TRBD1. Per the germline V gene, CDR1 is GTSNPN and CDR2 is SVGIG (reference sequence). V lost 2 bases, J lost 11 bases, and 9 bases stayed unmatched. The CDR3 covers 12 residues.

This clone was counted only a few times. The chain couples TRBV5-6 to TRBJ1-4; D uncertain. The CDR3 is 13 amino acids. The germline V and J ends were trimmed by 0 bases and 8 bases, with 8 bases remaining between them. Germline assignment: CDR1 SGHDT and CDR2 YYEEEE. CDR3 loop: CASSLGPIEKLFF. CDR3 DNA: TGTGCCAGCAGCTTGGGTCCGATAGAAAAACTGTTTTTT.

This chain connects TRBV5-6 to TRBJ1-2; TRBD1 might be the D (6 bases). V shed 4 bases and J shed 7 bases, with 17 bases lying between them. The CDR3 length is 14 residues. In germline, CDR1 is SGHDT, CDR2 YYEEEE. The CDR3 sequence is CASSRRTVSAGYTF. In nucleotides, the CDR3 is TGTGCCAGCAGCCGACGGACAGTTTCCGCTGGCTACACCTTC.

The chain is built from TRBV6-1 and TRBJ2-7; TRBD2 might be the D (6 bases). Per germline, CDR1 MNHNS and CDR2 SASEGT. V lost 4 bases, J lost 7 bases, and 20 bases lay in between. The CDR3 runs 15 residues. Here the CDR3 reads CASSAPDGRSFEQYF. The DNA of the CDR3 is TGTGCCAGCAGTGCACCCGATGGGAGGTCGTTTGAGCAGTACTTC.

This chain joins TRBV18 and TRBJ2-7; TRBD2 matches 10 bases. CDR1 and CDR2 (germline): KGHSH, LQKENI. J was trimmed by 5 bases and V by 3 bases; bases with no gene match: 4. This CDR3 is 14 amino acids long. The CDR3 DNA reads TGTGCCAGCTCACCTACCGGGACTAGCGACGAGCAGTACGTC. It encodes CASSPTGTSDEQYV.

V and J are TRBV9 and TRBJ2-3, with TRBD1 identical over 8 bases. With 1 base clipped from V and 5 bases from J, the junction kept 12 bases outside the gene matches. This CDR3 spans 17 amino acids. From germline, CDR1 is SGDLS and CDR2 YYNGEE. The DNA of the CDR3 is TGTGCCAGCAGCGTACACCCTCCCGGACAGGGTGAAGATACGCAGTATTTT. Translated: CASSVHPPGQGEDTQYF.

This clone came up a few times. This rearrangement joins TRBV7-8 to TRBJ2-3; D uncertain. Trimming took off 1 base at V and 6 bases at J, with 5 bases between the two ends. CDR1 and CDR2 (germline): SGHVS, FQNEAQ. The CDR3 extends over 12 amino acids. The CDR3 DNA is TGTGCCAGCAGCTTAGTCCCCGATACGCAGTATTTT. Protein sequence: CASSLVPDTQYF.

This clone appeared a few times. The conserved final phenylalanine or tryptophan is absent from the CDR3, which likely points to a read error. The DNA is omitted, as the CDR3 cannot be located on it reliably, and the CDR3 follows TCRdb's listing. The rearrangement links TRBV27 to TRBJ2-3; TRBD1 was called by the table and not checked on the DNA. CDR1 and CDR2 from the germline V gene are MNHEY and SMNVEV (reference sequence). The CDR3 contains 13 residues when both ends are counted. CDR3 loop: CASSDIGRTDTQY.

V gene TRBV25-1 combines with J gene TRBJ1-2, with 7 nucleotides matching TRBD1. Germline CDR1 MGHDK, CDR2 SYGVNS. V was pared by 4 bases and J by 0 bases, with 8 bases of the junction left unmatched. The CDR3 consists of 16 residues. The CDR3 DNA reads as TGTGCCAGCAGTGCTTTCGACAGGGTGGCTAACTATGGCTACACCTTC. Translation: CASSAFDRVANYGYTF.

The chain joins TRBV11-2 to TRBJ1-3, with D maybe TRBD1 (6 bases). The germline CDR1 and CDR2 sequences are SGHAT and FQNNGV. V was trimmed by 8 bases and J by 2 bases, leaving 16 bases between them. The CDR3 totals 15 residues. For the CDR3, the DNA is TGTGCCAGCGGATACAGGGTAGTTACTGGAAACACCATATATTTT. Translating it yields CASGYRVVTGNTIYF.

This chain joins TRBV27 and TRBJ2-7; TRBD2 agrees at 7 bases. J was trimmed by 5 bases and V by 0 bases; bases with no gene match: 4. The CDR3 loop spans 14 amino acids. CDR1 is MNHEY, CDR2 SMNVEV, per germline (reference sequence). The DNA of the CDR3 is TGTGCCAGCAGTTTATCGAGACTAGCCGACGAGCAGTACTTC. It specifies CASSLSRLADEQYF.

This chain links TRBV19 with TRBJ1-5, with 7 bases that match TRBD1. V trimming: 3 bases; J trimming: 2 bases; junction bases outside the gene matches: 7. Germline CDR1 LNHDA, CDR2 SQIVND (reference sequence). This CDR3 has 16 residues. The CDR3, as DNA: TGTGCCAGTAGTATTGGACAGGCGAAGGGCAATCAGCCCCAGCATTTT. Its protein product is CASSIGQAKGNQPQHF.